The text below deals with one T cell receptor beta chain. Germline CDR1 KGHSH, CDR2 LQKENI. The CDR3 length is 14 residues. J gave up 2 bases and V 4 bases, and 4 bases lay outside the gene matches. This sample is part of a study of blood T cell repertoires in COVID-19. Study context: From T cells, B-cell-depleted T cells, or PBMCs came the material, which was cDNA or gDNA.

Data came from immunoSEQ multiplex PCR; TCRdb stores just in-frame clones and leaves some out. The sample includes hundreds of thousands of clones, less than 85% of them seen just once. The specimen sequenced was peripheral blood. The sequence came from a woman aged 18-29 years with acute or convalescent COVID-19. This rearrangement joins TRBV18 to TRBJ1-2; 7 bases line up with TRBD1. The CDR3 spells CASSLETGNYGYTF. The CDR3 nucleotides are TGTGCCAGCTCACTAGAGACAGGGAACTATGGCTACACCTTC.